The clone carrying this T cell receptor beta chain was seen a few times. Its antigen is unknown. The observed sequence ends 3 residues before the CDR3 terminus, with the missing tail filled in from the germline J gene. This record comes from a study of T cell clonality in common variable immunodeficiency. The V gene lost 0 bases and the J gene lost 6 bases, with 15 bases spanning the gap. The CDR3 consists of 15 residues. Germline loops: CDR1 KGHSH, CDR2 LQKENI. Study-level points and caveats: In common variable immunodeficiency, TCR beta chains reportedly carried fewer deletions and N-nucleotide insertions. Fewer TCRbeta clones were shared among CVID subjects than controls. TCRbeta clonality was increased in CVID versus healthy controls. Authors noted CVID clonality's cause needs subpopulation repertoire sequencing.

Equal genomic DNA amounts from CVID and control samples were sequenced. Libraries were prepared by immunoSEQ multiplex PCR; TCRdb keeps only in-frame clonotypes and omits some of them. The sample was found to contain under 35,000 clones, and every one recurs. The rearrangement links TRBV18 to TRBJ2-7, with unresolved D. What was sequenced was peripheral blood mononuclear cells. The clonotype originates from a human donor with common variable immunodeficiency. The sequenced part of the CDR3 DNA is TGTGCCAGCTCACCACCCATGGGCCAGGTTATCGAG. Its translation: CASSPPMGQVIE. The entire CDR3 protein is CASSPPMGQVIEQYF.